Listed here is a single T cell receptor beta chain. Only in-frame clones appear in the TCRdb table, and some are missing; sequencing was by immunoSEQ multiplex PCR. This table has 150,000 or so clones, 85% appearing once. This CDR3 is 13 amino acids long. Germline CDR1 and CDR2: MNHEY and SMNVEV (reference sequence). Between the trimmed V and J ends, which lost 5 bases and 5 bases, there was a span of 11 bases. This record belongs to a study of blood T cell repertoires in COVID-19. This TCR derives from a woman in her 50s with COVID-19, enrolled during active disease. The chain links TRBV27 to TRBJ2-3, with D uncertain. The sequencing input was peripheral blood. In nucleotides, the CDR3 is TGTGCCAGCAGTCCCAACGACTTAGATACGCAGTATTTT. Translating gives CASSPNDLDTQYF.